Listed below are T cell receptor beta chains from one sample, sequenced in a study of blood T cell repertoires in COVID-19. Generated by immunoSEQ multiplex PCR, the TCRdb table keeps only in-frame clones and is missing some. The sample has under 250,000 clones; about 80% are singletons. The sample taken for sequencing was PBMCs or T cells enriched from blood (not recorded which). The receptors here all came from a woman in her 50s who had been exposed to COVID-19. The CDR3 runs from the conserved cysteine through the conserved F or W. The order of the fields is D gene, J gene, V gene, clone size, CDR3 protein, CDR3 DNA. D genes are given only for firm matches. A row's size may be missing; if present it is once, few, many or a size class.

d_gene: NA
j_gene: TRBJ1-4
v_gene: TRBV19
abundance: NA
CDR3aa: CASRRGGEEKLFF
CDR3nt: TGTGCCAGTAGACGGGGAGGGGAAGAAAAACTGTTTTTT

d_gene: NA
j_gene: TRBJ1-4
v_gene: TRBV2
abundance: NA
CDR3aa: CASRLGQREKLFF
CDR3nt: TGTGCCAGCAGACTCGGACAGCGTGAAAAACTGTTTTTT

d_gene: TRBD2
j_gene: TRBJ2-7
v_gene: TRBV10-1
abundance: few
CDR3aa: CASSRLAGSYEQYF
CDR3nt: TGCGCCAGCAGCAGACTAGCGGGGTCCTACGAGCAGTACTTC

d_gene: NA
j_gene: TRBJ2-3
v_gene: TRBV5-1
abundance: NA
CDR3aa: CASSHRRDSSTDTQYF
CDR3nt: TGCGCCAGCAGCCATCGGCGGGACTCTAGCACAGATACGCAGTATTTT

d_gene: NA
j_gene: TRBJ1-5
v_gene: TRBV6-1
abundance: once
CDR3aa: CASSEGRNQPQHF
CDR3nt: TGTGCCAGCAGTGAAGGTCGGAATCAGCCCCAGCATTTT

d_gene: NA
j_gene: TRBJ1-1
v_gene: TRBV3-1/TRBV3-2
abundance: NA
CDR3aa: CASSQGGLSEAFF
CDR3nt: TGTGCCAGCAGCCAGGGGGGACTTTCTGAAGCTTTCTTT

d_gene: NA
j_gene: TRBJ2-2
v_gene: TRBV24-1
abundance: NA
CDR3aa: CATSDTGTSSNTGELFF
CDR3nt: TGTGCCACCAGTGATACCGGGACTTCATCGAACACCGGGGAGCTGTTTTTT

d_gene: NA
j_gene: TRBJ2-7
v_gene: TRBV7-9
abundance: once
CDR3aa: CASSLDTSYEQYF
CDR3nt: TGTGCCAGCAGCCTCGACACATCCTACGAGCAGTACTTC

d_gene: NA
j_gene: TRBJ1-6
v_gene: TRBV27
abundance: NA
CDR3aa: CASRPTRLSPNSPLHF
CDR3nt: TGTGCCAGCCGTCCTACGAGGCTCTCCCCTAATTCACCCCTCCACTTT

d_gene: NA
j_gene: TRBJ1-6
v_gene: TRBV6-2/TRBV6-3
abundance: NA
CDR3aa: CASSYSSGGNSPLHF
CDR3nt: TGTGCCAGCAGTTACTCTTCGGGGGGGAATTCACCCCTCCACTTT

d_gene: NA
j_gene: TRBJ1-3
v_gene: TRBV28
abundance: NA
CDR3aa: CASFGAAHRTYSINTIYF
CDR3nt: TGTGCCTCTTTTGGGGCAGCGCATAGAACTTATTCTATAAACACCATATATTTT

d_gene: TRBD1
j_gene: TRBJ1-1
v_gene: TRBV19
abundance: NA
CDR3aa: CASSIVGTGDTEAFF
CDR3nt: TGTGCCAGTAGTATAGTCGGGACAGGGGACACTGAAGCTTTCTTT

d_gene: NA
j_gene: TRBJ1-1
v_gene: TRBV11-2
abundance: NA
CDR3aa: CASSPGRVTEAFF
CDR3nt: TGTGCCAGCAGCCCTGGGCGGGTCACCGAAGCTTTCTTT

d_gene: NA
j_gene: TRBJ1-4
v_gene: TRBV6-6
abundance: NA
CDR3aa: CASSSLATNEKLFF
CDR3nt: TGTGCCAGCAGTTCTCTTGCAACTAATGAAAAACTGTTTTTT

d_gene: TRBD1
j_gene: TRBJ2-5
v_gene: TRBV5-6
abundance: NA
CDR3aa: CASTMDRGETQYF
CDR3nt: TGTGCCAGCACCATGGACAGGGGTGAGACCCAGTACTTC

d_gene: NA
j_gene: TRBJ1-1
v_gene: TRBV5-4
abundance: NA
CDR3aa: CASRSGQAGNTEAFF
CDR3nt: TGTGCCAGCCGATCGGGTCAGGCGGGGAACACTGAAGCTTTCTTT

d_gene: NA
j_gene: TRBJ2-7
v_gene: TRBV27
abundance: NA
CDR3aa: CASSPQHRERRYEQYF
CDR3nt: TGTGCCAGCAGTCCCCAACACAGGGAGAGGCGGTACGAGCAGTACTTC

d_gene: NA
j_gene: TRBJ1-1
v_gene: TRBV18
abundance: few
CDR3aa: CASSQGRDNEAFF
CDR3nt: TGTGCCAGCTCACAAGGCAGGGATAATGAAGCTTTCTTT

d_gene: NA
j_gene: TRBJ2-3
v_gene: TRBV12-3/TRBV12-4
abundance: NA
CDR3aa: CASSLRDGTQYF
CDR3nt: TGTGCCAGCAGTTTGCGGGACGGTACGCAGTATTTT

d_gene: NA
j_gene: TRBJ2-2
v_gene: TRBV28
abundance: NA
CDR3aa: CASSLSGYDTGELFF
CDR3nt: TGTGCCAGCAGTCTGTCAGGCTACGACACCGGGGAGCTGTTTTTT

d_gene: NA
j_gene: TRBJ1-5
v_gene: TRBV9
abundance: NA
CDR3aa: CASSVSLDQPQHF
CDR3nt: TGTGCCAGCAGCGTTTCCTTAGATCAGCCCCAGCATTTT

d_gene: TRBD1
j_gene: TRBJ2-3
v_gene: TRBV25-1
abundance: NA
CDR3aa: CASKQGGYTDTQYF
CDR3nt: TGTGCCAGCAAACAGGGGGGATACACAGATACGCAGTATTTT

d_gene: NA
j_gene: TRBJ1-3
v_gene: TRBV5-1
abundance: NA
CDR3aa: CASSLDPSSGNTIYF
CDR3nt: TGCGCCAGCAGCTTGGATCCGAGCTCTGGAAACACCATATATTTT

d_gene: NA
j_gene: TRBJ2-5
v_gene: TRBV20-1
abundance: NA
CDR3aa: CSARGGPTQYF
CDR3nt: TGCAGTGCTAGAGGGGGGCCGACCCAGTACTTC

d_gene: NA
j_gene: TRBJ1-5
v_gene: TRBV2
abundance: NA
CDR3aa: CASSEGRSSNQPQHF
CDR3nt: TGTGCCAGCAGTGAAGGGAGGTCTAGCAATCAGCCCCAGCATTTT

d_gene: NA
j_gene: TRBJ2-5
v_gene: TRBV19
abundance: NA
CDR3aa: CASRDPQGTQETQYF
CDR3nt: TGTGCCAGTAGAGACCCCCAGGGAACCCAAGAGACCCAGTACTTC

d_gene: TRBD2
j_gene: TRBJ2-7
v_gene: TRBV18
abundance: NA
CDR3aa: CASSPYGRVYEQYF
CDR3nt: TGTGCCAGCTCACCATACGGGAGGGTCTACGAGCAGTACTTC

d_gene: NA
j_gene: TRBJ2-2
v_gene: TRBV4-2
abundance: NA
CDR3aa: CASSQRGLANTGELFF
CDR3nt: TGTGCCAGCAGCCAAAGAGGCCTCGCGAACACCGGGGAGCTGTTTTTT

d_gene: NA
j_gene: TRBJ2-1
v_gene: TRBV7-7
abundance: NA
CDR3aa: CASSPPGGDEQFF
CDR3nt: TGTGCCAGCAGCCCCCCGGGGGGCGATGAGCAGTTCTTC